Given below is one TCR beta chain in context. This CDR3 is built from 16 residues. V shed 4 bases, J shed 7 bases, and the junction held 10 bases outside the gene matches. Germline V gene data show CDR1 as SGHRS and CDR2 as YFSETQ. This record comes from a study of CD8 T cells in Susac syndrome. Study-level information: The sequenced Susac syndrome patients included about six who had clinically active disease and 8 or 9 who were in remission.

Random-hexamer reverse transcription was applied to 0.5 to 1 ug RNA. TCRdb processed the immunoSEQ multiplex PCR reads anew with MiXCR; each CDR3 protein has one entry. The sample shows 180,000 or so distinct CDR3 sequences, around 94% of them seen only once. V gene TRBV5-1 combines with J gene TRBJ2-1; TRBD1 aligns across 11 bases. Sample: CD4+ T cells from PBMCs. The source of this sequence is a human donor with Susac syndrome. This CDR3 is CASSVTPGQGGNEQFF. In DNA form, the CDR3 reads TGCGCCAGCAGCGTAACGCCGGGACAGGGGGGTAATGAGCAGTTCTTC.